This T cell receptor beta chain stems from a study of cytomegalovirus exposure and HLA in healthy donors. Study results and limitations: The tendency of first-cohort TCR clusters to co-occur in the 90 to 150 validation repertoires was the finding of a later analysis. For cytomegalovirus status, the classifier reportedly gave diagnoses with high specificity and sensitivity. Confirmation in vitro established that a few CMV-associated chains were specific for CMV antigens.

Some clones are missing from TCRdb's copy, which holds only in-frame ones; the method was immunoSEQ multiplex PCR. The table shows 150,000 to 200,000 clones, with approximately 83% occurring only once. The donors were part of the 120-subject validation cohort, which stood apart from the approximately 670-subject first cohort. This clone was found once. The target antigen is unknown. This CDR3 is 14 amino acids long. Germline CDR1 and CDR2: LGHNA and YNFKEQ. V was trimmed by 10 bases and J by 2 bases, leaving 15 bases between them. The clonotype comes from a woman under 30 in good health and CMV-seropositive. Sequencing input: PBMCs. V and J are TRBV4-2 and TRBJ2-1; D possibly corresponds to TRBD2 (6 bases). The CDR3 here is CATCRGITYNEQFF. In DNA, the CDR3 is TGTGCCACTTGCCGGGGGATCACCTACAATGAGCAGTTCTTC.